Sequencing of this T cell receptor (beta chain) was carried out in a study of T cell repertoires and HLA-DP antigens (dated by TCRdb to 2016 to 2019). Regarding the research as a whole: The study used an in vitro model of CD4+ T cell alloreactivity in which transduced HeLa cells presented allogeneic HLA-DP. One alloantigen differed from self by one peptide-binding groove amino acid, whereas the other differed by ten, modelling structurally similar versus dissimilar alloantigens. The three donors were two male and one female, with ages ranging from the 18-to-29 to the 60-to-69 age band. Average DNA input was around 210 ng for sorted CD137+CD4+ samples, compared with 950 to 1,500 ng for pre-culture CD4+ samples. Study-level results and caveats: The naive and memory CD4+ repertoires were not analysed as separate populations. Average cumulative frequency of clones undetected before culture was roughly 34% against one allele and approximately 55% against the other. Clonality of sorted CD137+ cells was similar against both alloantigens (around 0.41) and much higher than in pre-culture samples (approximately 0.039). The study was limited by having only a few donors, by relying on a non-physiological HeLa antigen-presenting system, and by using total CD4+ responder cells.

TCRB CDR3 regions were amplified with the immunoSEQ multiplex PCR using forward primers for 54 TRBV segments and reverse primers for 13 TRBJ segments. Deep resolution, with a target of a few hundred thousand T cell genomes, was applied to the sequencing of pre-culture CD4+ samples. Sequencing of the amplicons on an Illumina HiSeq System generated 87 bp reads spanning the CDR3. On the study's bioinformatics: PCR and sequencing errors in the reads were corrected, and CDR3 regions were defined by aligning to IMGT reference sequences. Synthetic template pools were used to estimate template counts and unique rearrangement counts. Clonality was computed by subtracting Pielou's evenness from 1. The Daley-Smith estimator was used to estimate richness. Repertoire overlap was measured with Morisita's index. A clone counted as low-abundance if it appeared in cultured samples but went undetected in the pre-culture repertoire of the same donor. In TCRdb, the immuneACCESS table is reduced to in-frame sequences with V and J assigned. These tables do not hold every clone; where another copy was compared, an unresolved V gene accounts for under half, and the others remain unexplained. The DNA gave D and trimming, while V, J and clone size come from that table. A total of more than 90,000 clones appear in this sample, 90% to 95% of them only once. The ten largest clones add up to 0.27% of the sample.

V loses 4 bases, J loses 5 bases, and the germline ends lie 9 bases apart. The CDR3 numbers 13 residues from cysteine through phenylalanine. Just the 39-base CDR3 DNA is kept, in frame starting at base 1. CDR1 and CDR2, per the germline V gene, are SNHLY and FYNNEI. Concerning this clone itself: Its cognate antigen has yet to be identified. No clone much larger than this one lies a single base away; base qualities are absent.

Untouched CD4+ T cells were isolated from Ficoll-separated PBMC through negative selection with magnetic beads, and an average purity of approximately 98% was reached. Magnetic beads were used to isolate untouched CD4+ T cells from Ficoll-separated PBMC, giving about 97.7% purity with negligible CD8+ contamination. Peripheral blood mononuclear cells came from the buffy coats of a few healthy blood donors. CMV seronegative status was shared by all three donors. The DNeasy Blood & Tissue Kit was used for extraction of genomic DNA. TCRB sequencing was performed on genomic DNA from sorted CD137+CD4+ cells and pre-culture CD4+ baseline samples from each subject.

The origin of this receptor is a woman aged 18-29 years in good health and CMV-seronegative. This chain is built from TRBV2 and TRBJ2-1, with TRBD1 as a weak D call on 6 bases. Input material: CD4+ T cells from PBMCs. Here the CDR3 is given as CASSATGNNEQFF. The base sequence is TGTGCCAGCAGTGCTACAGGGAACAATGAGCAGTTCTTC.